These T cell receptor beta chains were read from a single sample in a study of T-cell reconstitution after alpha-beta-depleted transplantation in children. TCRdb independently ran MiXCR on the PCR reads; one entry per CDR3 protein. This table holds about 900,000 distinct CDR3 sequences, 25% to 35% found once. Material: PBMCs, mostly from graft donor cells, obtained 360 days after TCRalphabeta/CD19-depleted stem cell transplant. The receptor set was obtained from a boy in the first two years of life who had a stem cell transplant for SCID, so the T cells may come from the graft donor. CDR3s include the opening cysteine and the closing phenylalanine or tryptophan. The D gene is left open where the match is weak. Expanded clones are given a class, and other clones once, few, many or no size at all.

clone size	D gene	J gene	V gene	CDR3 protein	CDR3 DNA
few	TRBD2	TRBJ2-7	TRBV20-1	CSARDPGGGIYEQYF	TGCAGTGCTAGAGATCCTGGCGGGGGAATCTACGAGCAGTACTTC
-	TRBD1	TRBJ1-1	TRBV5-1	CASSLDLRGMNTEAFF	TGCGCCAGCAGCTTGGACCTCAGGGGGATGAACACTGAAGCTTTCTTT
-	TRBD1	TRBJ2-7	TRBV10-3	CAIGDRGLYEQYF	TGTGCCATAGGGGACAGGGGGCTCTACGAGCAGTACTTC
-	-	TRBJ1-1	TRBV29-1	CSVFRGTEAFF	TGCAGCGTCTTCAGGGGCACTGAAGCTTTCTTT
-	-	TRBJ1-2	TRBV12-3/TRBV12-4	CASSPFNNLNYGYTF	TGTGCCAGCAGCCCCTTTAATAACCTTAACTATGGCTACACCTTC
few	TRBD2	TRBJ2-3	TRBV12-3/TRBV12-4	CASSRPMAGGLLHTQYF	TGTGCCAGCAGCCGACCAATGGCGGGGGGCCTACTGCATACGCAGTATTTT
-	TRBD1	TRBJ2-1	TRBV2	CASSEVTGGLGEQFF	TGTGCCAGCAGTGAAGTGACAGGGGGCTTGGGTGAGCAGTTCTTC
-	-	TRBJ2-5	TRBV5-1	CASGPGQETQYF	TGCGCCAGCGGGCCGGGACAAGAGACCCAGTACTTC
-	TRBD2	TRBJ2-3	TRBV5-1	CASSLADLTSSWGTDTQYF	TGCGCCAGCAGCTTGGCTGACCTGACTAGCTCTTGGGGCACAGATACGCAGTATTTT
-	TRBD2	TRBJ2-7	TRBV4-1	CASSQGRTSGTYEQYF	TGCGCCAGCAGCCAAGGGAGGACTAGCGGGACCTACGAGCAGTACTTC
-	-	TRBJ2-1	TRBV7-3	CASSLKGGANEQFF	TGTGCCAGCAGCTTAAAGGGGGGGGCCAATGAGCAGTTCTTC
-	-	TRBJ2-3	TRBV24-1	CATSESEPYHTQYF	TGTGCCACCAGTGAGAGCGAGCCTTACCATACGCAGTATTTT
-	-	TRBJ2-6	TRBV7-3	CASSLRVFGANVLTF	TGTGCCAGCAGCTTAAGGGTTTTTGGGGCCAACGTCCTGACTTTC
few	TRBD1	TRBJ2-5	TRBV4-2	CASSQPGQLSETQYF	TGTGCCAGCAGTCAACCGGGACAGTTATCAGAGACCCAGTACTTC
-	TRBD1	TRBJ2-5	TRBV7-9	CASSARGLSQETQYF	TGTGCCAGCAGCGCCAGGGGGCTATCCCAAGAGACCCAGTACTTC
-	-	TRBJ2-3	TRBV20-1	CSAQGAGDTQYF	TGCAGTGCGCAAGGGGCGGGAGATACGCAGTATTTT
once	-	TRBJ2-5	TRBV5-1	CASSFPYLRGERETQYF	TGCGCCAGCAGCTTCCCCTACCTCAGAGGAGAGAGAGAGACCCAGTACTTC
-	-	TRBJ2-3	TRBV7-9	CASSFPGNTQYF	TGTGCCAGCAGCTTTCCCGGCAATACGCAGTATTTT
-	-	TRBJ2-3	TRBV5-5	CASSLASVKDTQYF	TGTGCCAGCAGCTTGGCCTCGGTTAAAGATACGCAGTATTTT
-	-	TRBJ1-1	TRBV29-1	CSVASGTEAFF	TGCAGCGTTGCGAGTGGCACTGAAGCTTTCTTT
few	-	TRBJ2-5	TRBV12-3/TRBV12-4	CASSLKSDIKETQYF	TGTGCCAGCAGTTTAAAATCCGATATCAAAGAGACCCAGTACTTC
many	-	TRBJ2-1	TRBV28	CASSSGHYNEQFF	TGTGCCAGCAGTTCAGGTCACTACAATGAGCAGTTCTTC
few	TRBD2	TRBJ2-2	TRBV27	CASSERGGLSGELFF	TGTGCCAGCAGTGAACGGGGGGGCTTGTCCGGGGAGCTGTTTTTT
-	TRBD1	TRBJ1-1	TRBV7-2	CASSTAARGGAFF	TGTGCCAGCAGCACCGCGGCCAGGGGGGGCGCTTTCTTT
few	-	TRBJ2-2	TRBV5-1	CASSYSRANTGELFF	TGCGCCAGCAGCTACAGTAGGGCGAACACCGGGGAGCTGTTTTTT
few	-	TRBJ2-7	TRBV5-1	CASDRVYEQYF	TGCGCCAGCGACAGAGTCTACGAGCAGTACTTC
-	-	TRBJ2-7	TRBV7-2	CASSLASAYEQYF	TGTGCCAGCAGCTTGGCTTCCGCCTACGAGCAGTACTTC
-	-	TRBJ1-3	TRBV6-1	CASRSPGLTSGNTIYF	TGTGCCAGCAGGTCCCCGGGACTGACCTCTGGAAACACCATATATTTT
-	-	TRBJ2-1	TRBV27	CASSYTGRDEQFF	TGTGCCAGCAGTTATACAGGGAGGGATGAGCAGTTCTTC
few	TRBD1	TRBJ2-6	TRBV5-5	CASSPRTGTGANVLTF	TGTGCCAGCAGCCCCCGGACAGGGACTGGGGCCAACGTCCTGACTTTC
once	TRBD2	TRBJ2-3	TRBV4-1	CASSRTSGGNTDTQYF	TGCGCCAGCAGCCGGACTAGCGGGGGGAACACAGATACGCAGTATTTT
many	TRBD1	TRBJ1-1	TRBV28	CASSLWRGTGAPTEAFF	TGTGCCAGCAGTTTATGGCGCGGGACAGGGGCCCCCACTGAAGCTTTCTTT
few	TRBD1	TRBJ2-7	TRBV28	CASSMGQLYEQYF	TGTGCCAGCAGTATGGGACAGCTCTACGAGCAGTACTTC
-	TRBD2	TRBJ2-7	TRBV12-3/TRBV12-4	CASSWEGRQYF	TGTGCCAGCAGCTGGGAGGGGCGGCAGTACTTC
-	TRBD2	TRBJ2-3	TRBV5-1	CASRNGGATDTQYF	TGCGCCAGCAGAAACGGGGGGGCCACAGATACGCAGTATTTT
-	-	TRBJ1-1	TRBV20-1	CSARDSRGRRKRNTEAFF	TGCAGTGCTAGAGATTCTCGGGGGAGAAGGAAACGGAACACTGAAGCTTTCTTT
-	-	TRBJ1-6	TRBV6-5	CASQRVGSPLHF	TGTGCCAGCCAGCGGGTTGGGTCACCCCTCCACTTT
few	-	TRBJ2-5	TRBV20-1	CSATSLETQYF	TGCAGTGCTACTAGCTTGGAGACCCAGTACTTC
-	-	TRBJ2-7	TRBV6-2/TRBV6-3	CASSYSRYSGKYEQYF	TGTGCCAGCAGTTACTCGAGATACAGTGGAAAGTACGAGCAGTACTTC
once	-	TRBJ2-7	TRBV4-1	CASSQLLDRIYEQYF	TGCGCCAGCAGCCAACTTCTTGACAGGATCTACGAGCAGTACTTC
-	-	TRBJ2-7	TRBV2	CATLDRSSYEQYF	TGTGCCACATTAGACCGAAGCTCCTACGAGCAGTACTTC
-	TRBD1	TRBJ2-1	TRBV10-2	CASNPGQALGNEQFF	TGCGCCAGTAACCCGGGACAGGCCCTCGGGAATGAGCAGTTCTTC
few	TRBD2	TRBJ2-1	TRBV7-2	CASSFTGTSAYEQFF	TGTGCCAGCAGCTTTACCGGGACTAGCGCCTATGAGCAGTTCTTC
-	-	TRBJ2-7	TRBV15	CATSRGLGVTGLSNYEQYF	TGTGCCACCAGCAGAGGCTTAGGGGTAACCGGCCTATCTAACTACGAGCAGTACTTC
-	-	TRBJ1-1	TRBV4-1	CASSRLNRHANTEAFF	TGCGCCAGCAGCCGCCTTAACAGGCACGCGAACACTGAAGCTTTCTTT
few	-	TRBJ2-3	TRBV9	CASSVWVTDTQYF	TGTGCCAGCAGCGTATGGGTCACAGATACGCAGTATTTT
many	-	TRBJ2-4	TRBV3-1	CASSQAKNIQYF	TGTGCCAGCAGCCAAGCCAAAAACATTCAGTACTTC
few	-	TRBJ2-3	TRBV12-3/TRBV12-4	CASSYRPDTQYF	TGTGCCAGCAGCTATCGACCAGATACGCAGTATTTT
-	-	TRBJ2-3	TRBV28	CASKGVGLPFTDTQYF	TGTGCCAGCAAAGGGGTTGGCCTCCCCTTCACAGATACGCAGTATTTT
many	-	TRBJ2-1	TRBV2	CASRSGGNEQFF	TGTGCCAGCAGGTCTGGAGGGAATGAGCAGTTCTTC
-	TRBD1	TRBJ1-6	TRBV7-8	CASSLTGTGYGDSPLHF	TGTGCCAGCAGCTTAACCGGGACAGGGTACGGTGATTCACCCCTCCACTTT
-	-	TRBJ1-2	TRBV6-5	CASSYSPRQGNYGYTF	TGTGCCAGCAGTTACTCGCCGCGGCAGGGCAACTATGGCTACACCTTC
-	TRBD2	TRBJ2-1	TRBV4-3	CASSQDRWRGGPEQFF	TGCGCCAGCAGCCAAGATCGCTGGCGGGGGGGCCCTGAGCAGTTCTTC
-	TRBD2	TRBJ2-1	TRBV11-2	CASSSHKAGGIKNEQFF	TGTGCCAGCAGCTCTCACAAAGCGGGGGGGATAAAAAATGAGCAGTTCTTC
-	-	TRBJ2-3	TRBV29-1	CSVGGGALGATDTQYF	TGCAGCGTTGGGGGGGGGGCACTTGGGGCCACAGATACGCAGTATTTT